The 10 T cell receptor beta chains below were found in one sample sequenced in a study of beta chain features in type 1 diabetes. Notes on the study in general: Type 1 diabetes patients had moderately but significantly shorter TCRB CDR3s in all four CD4+ subsets.

Antigens for these TCRs are unknown. Sequencing targeted expressed TCRB transcripts, as all isolated RNA had been reverse transcribed. TCRdb keeps only in-frame clones here, not all; method: immunoSEQ multiplex PCR. The sample holds around 56,000 clones, around half seen once. Input material: Tregs from blood. The receptors come from a woman aged 40-49 years with type 1 diabetes.

The chain employs TRBV6-6 and TRBJ2-3; a weak D match, TRBD1 (6 bases). This CDR3 region has 15 residues. The germline gives CDR1 MNHNY, CDR2 SVGAGI (reference sequence). Trimming took off 7 bases at V and 3 bases at J, with 17 bases between the two ends. The CDR3 reads CASNFPARGTDTQYF. CDR3 bases: TGTGCCAGCAACTTTCCGGCGAGGGGGACAGATACGCAGTATTTT.

The table lists this clone with a few counts. The genes are TRBV18 and TRBJ1-2; D ambiguous. Trimming took 0 bases from V and 2 from J, leaving 7 bases between them. The CDR3 has 14 amino acids. CDR1 and CDR2 from the germline V gene are KGHSH and LQKENI. CDR3 amino acids: CASSPPSGNYGYTF. Here the CDR3 DNA reads TGTGCCAGCTCACCACCTTCCGGGAACTATGGCTACACCTTC. Full variable domain (outside the CDR3, taken from reference TRBV18 and TRBJ1-2): NAGVMQNPRHLVRRRGQEARLRCSPMKGHSHVYWYRQLPEEGLKFMVYLQKENIIDESGMPKERFSAEFPKEGPSILRIQQVVRGDSAAYFCASSPPSGNYGYTFGSGTRLTVV.

The rearrangement uses TRBV7-9 and TRBJ1-3; 7 bases are shared with TRBD1. The CDR3 loop spans 16 amino acids. The germline V gene encodes CDR1 SEHNR and CDR2 FQNEAQ (reference sequence). V was clipped by 0 bases and J by 1 base; unmatched bases: 3. Written as DNA, the CDR3 is TGTGCCAGCAGCTTAGCCAGGGGGACTTCTGGAAACACCATATATTTT. Its protein is CASSLARGTSGNTIYF. The whole variable domain, filled in from reference TRBV7-9 and TRBJ1-3, reads DTGVSQNPRHKITKRGQNVTFRCDPISEHNRLYWYRQTLGQGPEFLTYFQNEAQLEKSRLLSDRFSAERPKGSFSTLEIQRTEQGDSAMYLCASSLARGTSGNTIYFGEGSWLTVV.

The chain combines TRBV6-5 with TRBJ1-2; D is unresolved. Per germline, CDR1 MNHEY and CDR2 SVGAGI. Trimming removed 2 bases from V and 8 bases from J, with 15 bases in between. The CDR3 runs to 14 residues. The CDR3 nucleotides read TGTGCCAGCAGTTACGCAGGCTTTGTGAAAGGCTACACCTTC. Residues: CASSYAGFVKGYTF.

This clone was counted only a few times. CDR3 in DNA: TGTGCCAGCTCACCTCCAGGGGGAGTAAGCAATCAGCCCCAGCATTTT. It is translated as CASSPPGGVSNQPQHF. V is TRBV18 and J is TRBJ1-5; 7 bases align to TRBD1. V shed 3 bases and J 1 base; nucleotides not matched to a gene: 6. CDR1 is KGHSH, CDR2 LQKENI, per germline. The CDR3 runs 16 residues.

A few counts support this clone. This chain links TRBV5-5 with TRBJ2-5; 8 bases fit TRBD1. Germline V gene sequence: CDR1 SGHKS, CDR2 YYEKEE (reference sequence). With 5 bases clipped from V and 7 bases from J, the junction kept 7 bases outside the gene matches. This CDR3 spans 13 amino acids. CDR3 sequence: CASSPQGVRTQYF. CDR3 sequence (DNA): TGTGCCAGCAGTCCACAGGGGGTTCGGACCCAGTACTTC.

The V gene is TRBV5-4, the J gene TRBJ1-1; D is perhaps TRBD1 (6 bases). From germline, CDR1 is SGHNT and CDR2 YYREEE (reference sequence). V lost 4 bases to trimming and J lost 0 bases, with 10 bases between them. CDR3 size: 14 residues. CDR3 loop: CASSIGQLNTEAFF. The CDR3 nucleotides are TGTGCCAGCAGCATCGGACAGCTGAACACTGAAGCTTTCTTT.

Many counts were recorded for this clone. This CDR3 reads CASSFWPTGDGYTF. The CDR3 DNA follows: TGTGCCAGCAGTTTTTGGCCAACAGGGGATGGCTACACCTTC. The chain employs TRBV28 and TRBJ1-2, with 7 bases lining up with TRBD1. The V gene end was trimmed by 3 bases and the J gene end by 6 bases; junction bases not matched to a gene: 7. Germline assignment: CDR1 MDHEN and CDR2 SYDVKM. The CDR3 runs 14 residues.

Only a few counts were recorded for this clone. The rearrangement uses TRBV23-1 and TRBJ1-2; D not resolved. TRBV23-1 qualifies as an ORF whose function is uncertain. V dropped 4 bases and J dropped 6 bases, with 12 bases sitting between them. This CDR3 is built from 13 residues. The CDR3 region is CASSPLHGDGYTF. The CDR3 DNA reads as TGCGCCAGCAGTCCTCTTCACGGAGATGGCTACACCTTC.

The J gene is TRBJ1-1, the V gene TRBV27, with 8 bases fitting TRBD1. The CDR3 runs to 13 residues. Germline assignment: CDR1 MNHEY and CDR2 SMNVEV (reference sequence). Unmatched junction bases numbered 8, after V lost 4 bases and J lost 10 bases. The CDR3 loop is CASSSDRGLGAFF. CDR3 DNA: TGTGCCAGCAGTTCCGACAGGGGTTTAGGAGCTTTCTTT.